This T cell receptor beta chain was observed in a study of blood T cells in healthy people across ages. Every donor contributed about 10 milliliters of peripheral blood by blood draw. Germline CDR1 reads MNHEY; CDR2 reads SVGEGT. V lost 6 bases to trimming and J lost 1 base, with 9 bases between them. There are 14 residues in the CDR3. Primed by a sample-barcoded 5' primer and a J-beta primer mix, a second PCR proceeded for about 6 to 11 cycles. MiXCR, run by TCRdb on the 5' RACE reads, gives a single entry per CDR3 protein. Of about 680,000 distinct CDR3 sequences listed, 49% are singletons. The sample consisted of blood. The rearrangement links TRBV6-2 or TRBV6-3 to TRBJ2-2; D perhaps matches TRBD1 (6 bases). This receptor was identified in an older woman in good health. The CDR3 sequence is CASRKQGNTGELFF. CDR3 bases: TGTGCCAGCAGGAAACAGGGGAACACCGGGGAGCTGTTTTTT.